Given below is one TCR beta chain in context. The sample is drawn from a study of regulatory T cells in long-lasting Graves disease. The V gene lost 5 bases and the J gene lost 0 bases, with 14 bases spanning the gap. This CDR3 region has 15 residues. Time point given: newly diagnosed GD, antithyroid drugs for less than 3 months. The TCR library was prepared using RNA isolated from PBMCs. With iRepertoire HTBI primers and Arm-PCR of CDR3 regions, TCR beta libraries were built. TCRdb itself ran the multiplex PCR reads through MiXCR, one entry per CDR3 protein. Of about 430,000 distinct CDR3 sequences listed, around 16% are singletons. This sample was also put to use in a study of T cells in Graves' hyperthyroidism and ophthalmopathy.

The origin of this receptor is a woman aged 40 to 50 with Graves disease. This chain links TRBV12-3 or TRBV12-4 with TRBJ2-7, with D tentatively TRBD1 (6 bases). The input for sequencing was peripheral blood mononuclear cells (PBMCs), taken at new diagnosis, from a patient treated with antithyroid drugs. Written as DNA, the CDR3 is TGTGCCAGCAGTCGAACACAGGGTAGCTCCTACGAGCAGTACTTC. The encoded protein is CASSRTQGSSYEQYF.